This TCR beta chain came from a study of blood T cell repertoires in COVID-19. How the authors handled the data: Amplification of reference gene primers provided the estimated nucleated cell counts. The repertoire was sequenced with immunoSEQ multiplex PCR; TCRdb's copy has only in-frame clones and lacks some. Clonal size and the V and J genes are those of that table, whereas D and trimming came from the DNA. Of 140,000 to 150,000 clones in the sample, roughly 86% are singletons; the top ten hold 2% to 2.5%. V was clipped by 3 bases and J by 6 bases, with 21 bases between them. Per the germline V gene, CDR1 is SGHNT and CDR2 is YYREEE (reference sequence). The CDR3 is 16 amino acids.

The receptor comes from a human donor in a cohort sampled during active COVID-19. The sequencing input was peripheral blood. The chain joins TRBV5-4 to TRBJ1-1; maybe TRBD1 (5 bases). The DNA of the CDR3 is TGTGCCAGCAGCTCCCTTAGGGGTCAGAAGCAGCCTGAAGCTTTCTTT. This sequence encodes CASSSLRGQKQPEAFF.